The clone carrying this TCR beta chain has only a few counts. The data were obtained in a study of blood T cells in healthy people across ages. The authors ran a second PCR of about 7 to 12 cycles using a sample-barcoded 5' primer and a J-beta primer mix. Researchers report that a template-switch adaptor with 12 random nucleotides tagged each cDNA molecule. One entry per CDR3 protein, called by TCRdb with MiXCR from the 5' RACE reads. The table lists 660,000 or so distinct CDR3 sequences, under 70% of them singletons. Healthy Caucasian individuals from Russia aged about 6 to 95 were enrolled as donors. Every donor provided roughly 10 milliliters of peripheral blood. Germline trimming cut 6 bases from V and 5 bases from J; bases unmatched to any gene: 6. CDR1 is DFQATT and CDR2 is SNEGSKA in the germline V gene (reference sequence). This CDR3 has 14 amino acids.

Sample: blood. The genes are TRBV20-1 and TRBJ2-5; TRBD2 matches at 13 bases. This receptor was identified in a man between 60 and 75 years old in good health. The chain's CDR3 is CSAGTSGVGETQYF. The CDR3 coding sequence is TGCAGTGCCGGGACTAGCGGGGTTGGGGAGACCCAGTACTTC.